The sequence of this T cell receptor beta chain was determined in a study of blood T cell dynamics during melanoma immunotherapy. V was clipped by 5 bases and J by 2 bases; unmatched bases: 2. This CDR3 region has 13 residues. Germline V gene lookup returns CDR1 MNHEY and CDR2 SMNVEV (reference sequence). TCRdb keeps only in-frame clones here, not all; method: immunoSEQ multiplex PCR. This sample has 10,000 or so clones; roughly 90% occur once, and the top ten carry roughly a third. Regarding time point: pre-treatment baseline. Prior systemic cancer therapy, immunosuppressant use and other active malignancies excluded patients.

The V and J genes are TRBV27 and TRBJ2-7, with TRBD2 matching 8 bases. This TCR was recovered from a human donor with melanoma. The sample was blood, taken from a patient treated with checkpoint blockade. CDR3 loop: CASSPGGAYEQYF. CDR3 bases: TGTGCCAGCAGTCCCGGGGGGGCCTACGAGCAGTACTTC.